There are a few counts of the clone carrying this T cell receptor beta chain. Noted time point: pre-sensitization, week 0. Treatment: therapeutic diphenylcyclopropenone sensitization with weekly scalp DPC. The data stem from a study of human T cells and chemical hapten exposure. Study summary: Skin of the upper inner arm, approximately 2 cm by approximately 2 cm, received 2% DPC for sensitization.

The CDR3 runs 17 residues. The germline CDR1 and CDR2 sequences are MGHRA and YSYEKL. V lost 1 base and J lost 0, with 12 bases in between. TCRdb passed the RACE reads through MiXCR, listing each CDR3 protein once. The sample shows roughly 110,000 distinct CDR3 sequences, roughly an eighth of them seen only once. This specimen was whole blood, taken in connection with sensitization to the hapten diphenylcyclopropenone (DPC). The chain has TRBV4-1 and TRBJ1-4; D remains unclear. The clonotype originates from a woman aged 45-60 years with alopecia areata. Some clones in this sample may be carry-over from other donors' samples. The CDR3 DNA follows: TGCGCCAGCAGCCAAGGAGCGGCTACAACAACTAATGAAAAACTGTTTTTT. It yields the protein CASSQGAATTTNEKLFF.